This T cell receptor (beta chain) was captured by sequencing in a study of T cell responses to AZD1222 COVID-19 vaccine. V lost 5 bases to trimming and J lost 5 bases; unmatched junction nucleotides: 6. This CDR3 contains 14 residues. Germline CDR1 and CDR2: SGHAT and FQNNGV. Regarding this clone: No antigen is known for it.

Whole-study findings and limits: Spike-specific TCR depth and breadth grew after two AZD1222 doses. Seropositivity was recorded at baseline in only 6 or 7 AZD1222 recipients.

Assay used: immunoSEQ multiplex PCR; TCRdb lists only in-frame clones, some missing. The sample lists 75,000 to 100,000 clones, 75% to 90% occurring once. V is TRBV11-2 and J is TRBJ1-1, with TRBD1 matching 9 bases. The sample consisted of peripheral blood, taken on day 0 of AZD1222 vaccination. This TCR derives from an adult in good health. In nucleotides, the CDR3 is TGTGCCAGCAGCGTCTACAGGGGGCGGACTGAAGCTTTCTTT. Translation: CASSVYRGRTEAFF.